These T cell receptor beta chains were read from a single sample in a study of OX40 agonist ivuxolimab in advanced cancers. Sequencing used immunoSEQ multiplex PCR; TCRdb keeps in-frame clones, though not all of them. The sample comprises approximately 80,000 clones, about 85% of which are singletons, and around 3.5% rests with the top ten. The sequencing used CD4+ or CD8+ T cells sorted from blood, collected in a trial of the OX40 agonist ivuxolimab. The receptors stem from an adult with an advanced solid tumor such as melanoma, head and neck, liver or kidney cancer. The CDR3 runs from the conserved cysteine through the conserved F or W. Each record gives: D gene, J gene, V gene, clone size, CDR3 DNA, CDR3 protein. The D gene is left open where the match is weak. Clone size is given for some rows only: seen once, a few or many times, or a class if the clone is expanded.

D gene: -
J gene: TRBJ2-3
V gene: TRBV11-2
clone size: -
CDR3 DNA: TGTGCCAGCACTAGCGTATACACAGATACGCAGTATTTT
CDR3 protein: CASTSVYTDTQYF

D gene: TRBD1
J gene: TRBJ2-7
V gene: TRBV6-6
clone size: few
CDR3 DNA: TGTGCCAGCAGGGGGACAGATCTATACGAGCAGTACTTC
CDR3 protein: CASRGTDLYEQYF

D gene: -
J gene: TRBJ2-5
V gene: TRBV7-9
clone size: few
CDR3 DNA: TGTGCCAGCAGTCCCGGGACATTCTTTCAAGAGACCCAGTACTTC
CDR3 protein: CASSPGTFFQETQYF

D gene: -
J gene: TRBJ1-1
V gene: TRBV5-4
clone size: -
CDR3 DNA: TGTGCCAGCAGCCGGTGGGGGGCCGAAGCTTTCTTT
CDR3 protein: CASSRWGAEAFF

D gene: -
J gene: TRBJ1-5
V gene: TRBV19
clone size: -
CDR3 DNA: TGTGCCAGTACCAAGACAGGTCCAGATCAGCCCCAGCATTTT
CDR3 protein: CASTKTGPDQPQHF

D gene: -
J gene: TRBJ2-5
V gene: TRBV20-1
clone size: -
CDR3 DNA: TGCAGTGCGACCCAAGAGACCCAGTACTTC
CDR3 protein: CSATQETQYF

D gene: -
J gene: TRBJ2-3
V gene: TRBV4-2
clone size: -
CDR3 DNA: TGTGCCAGCAGCCAAGAACCAGGGGGGATGAGCACAGATACGCAGTATTTT
CDR3 protein: CASSQEPGGMSTDTQYF

D gene: TRBD1
J gene: TRBJ1-2
V gene: TRBV27
clone size: -
CDR3 DNA: TGTGCCAGCAGTTCCCGACAGGGGGTCATGAAAGGCTACACCTTC
CDR3 protein: CASSSRQGVMKGYTF

D gene: TRBD1
J gene: TRBJ1-6
V gene: TRBV27
clone size: -
CDR3 DNA: TGTGCCAGCAGTTCCCGGGACAGCGGACATTCACCCCTCCACTTT
CDR3 protein: CASSSRDSGHSPLHF

D gene: -
J gene: TRBJ2-3
V gene: TRBV19
clone size: -
CDR3 DNA: TGTGCCAGTAGTATAAGTGTGGATACGCAGTATTTT
CDR3 protein: CASSISVDTQYF

D gene: -
J gene: TRBJ2-3
V gene: TRBV10-3
clone size: few
CDR3 DNA: TGTGCCATCAGTGGCTGGGGGAAGACTAGCACAGATACGCAGTATTTT
CDR3 protein: CAISGWGKTSTDTQYF

D gene: -
J gene: TRBJ2-7
V gene: TRBV10-3
clone size: once
CDR3 DNA: TGTGCCATCAGTGATAGCCACGGCGGGGATTCCTACGAGCAGTACTTC
CDR3 protein: CAISDSHGGDSYEQYF

D gene: -
J gene: TRBJ2-1
V gene: TRBV2
clone size: -
CDR3 DNA: TGTGCCAGCAGTAGTGAGACTAGTCGACGCCAGTTCTTC
CDR3 protein: CASSSETSRRQFF

D gene: -
J gene: TRBJ1-3
V gene: TRBV5-8
clone size: -
CDR3 DNA: TGTGCCAGCAGCTCTCCCACAGGAAACACCATATATTTT
CDR3 protein: CASSSPTGNTIYF

D gene: -
J gene: TRBJ2-6
V gene: TRBV2
clone size: -
CDR3 DNA: TGTGCCAGCAGTGCAGTAACTGCTAGATCTGGGGCCAACGTCCTGACTTTC
CDR3 protein: CASSAVTARSGANVLTF

D gene: -
J gene: TRBJ2-7
V gene: TRBV2
clone size: -
CDR3 DNA: TGTGCCAGCAGCGCAAGACGGGCCTACGAGCAGTACTTC
CDR3 protein: CASSARRAYEQYF

D gene: -
J gene: TRBJ2-7
V gene: TRBV6-6
clone size: once
CDR3 DNA: TGTGCCATAGGGGGGTCCCGCGACGAGCAGTACTTC
CDR3 protein: CAIGGSRDEQYF

D gene: -
J gene: TRBJ1-2
V gene: TRBV6-5
clone size: -
CDR3 DNA: TGTGCCAGCAGGACTCGGGCAACTAACTATGGCTACACCTTC
CDR3 protein: CASRTRATNYGYTF

D gene: TRBD1
J gene: TRBJ1-1
V gene: TRBV2
clone size: -
CDR3 DNA: TGTGCCAGCAGCGGGACAGTGGGTCACACTGAAGCTTTCTTT
CDR3 protein: CASSGTVGHTEAFF

D gene: -
J gene: TRBJ2-4
V gene: TRBV10-3
clone size: -
CDR3 DNA: TGTGCCATCAGTGACGGGATGTCCATAGCCAAAAACATTCAGTACTTC
CDR3 protein: CAISDGMSIAKNIQYF

D gene: TRBD1
J gene: TRBJ2-1
V gene: TRBV11-3
clone size: few
CDR3 DNA: TGTGCCAGCAGCATTAGCCCGGGACAGGGCCATGAGCAGTTCTTC
CDR3 protein: CASSISPGQGHEQFF

D gene: -
J gene: TRBJ1-4
V gene: TRBV5-4
clone size: -
CDR3 DNA: TGTGCCAGCAGCCTGCCCGGGGATGAAAAACTGTTTTTT
CDR3 protein: CASSLPGDEKLFF

D gene: -
J gene: TRBJ2-5
V gene: TRBV5-5
clone size: -
CDR3 DNA: TGTGCCAGCAGCCCCATTGGGGGATTATTGGCCGTTGACCAGTACTTC
CDR3 protein: CASSPIGGLLAVDQYF

D gene: -
J gene: TRBJ2-6
V gene: TRBV7-8
clone size: -
CDR3 DNA: TGTGCCAGCTCCAGACGAATCTCTGGGGCCAACGTCCTGACTTTC
CDR3 protein: CASSRRISGANVLTF

D gene: TRBD1
J gene: TRBJ2-7
V gene: TRBV27
clone size: once
CDR3 DNA: TGTGCCAGCAGCTTCTCCGGGACAGGTACCTACGAGCAGTACTTC
CDR3 protein: CASSFSGTGTYEQYF

D gene: TRBD1
J gene: TRBJ1-5
V gene: TRBV19
clone size: -
CDR3 DNA: TGTGCCAGTAGTAGCAAGCAGGGGGCCTTTTTGAATGGCAATCAGCCCCAGCATTTT
CDR3 protein: CASSSKQGAFLNGNQPQHF

D gene: -
J gene: TRBJ2-5
V gene: TRBV27
clone size: -
CDR3 DNA: TGTGCCAGCGGAACTTCGTACCAAGAGACCCAGTACTTC
CDR3 protein: CASGTSYQETQYF

D gene: TRBD1
J gene: TRBJ1-2
V gene: TRBV28
clone size: few
CDR3 DNA: TGTGCCAGCAGTTTAGTCATAACAGGGGGCGAGGGCTACACCTTC
CDR3 protein: CASSLVITGGEGYTF

D gene: TRBD2
J gene: TRBJ2-1
V gene: TRBV7-2
clone size: -
CDR3 DNA: TGTGCCAGCAGCCAACTAGCGGGAGGTTACAGCTCCTACAATGAGCAGTTCTTC
CDR3 protein: CASSQLAGGYSSYNEQFF

D gene: -
J gene: TRBJ1-2
V gene: TRBV16
clone size: -
CDR3 DNA: TGTGCCAGCAGCCAATCCACGACACTCTATGGCTACACCTTC
CDR3 protein: CASSQSTTLYGYTF

D gene: -
J gene: TRBJ1-1
V gene: TRBV29-1
clone size: -
CDR3 DNA: TGCAGCGTTGGCAGGGCCAACACTGAAGCTTTCTTT
CDR3 protein: CSVGRANTEAFF

D gene: -
J gene: TRBJ2-1
V gene: TRBV28
clone size: -
CDR3 DNA: TGTGCCAGCAGTTCAGGGAGGAATGAGCAGTTCTTC
CDR3 protein: CASSSGRNEQFF

D gene: TRBD2
J gene: TRBJ2-7
V gene: TRBV6-5
clone size: once
CDR3 DNA: TGTGCCAGCAGTTACGGCCTAGCGGGATCCTACGAGCAGTACTTC
CDR3 protein: CASSYGLAGSYEQYF

D gene: -
J gene: TRBJ2-1
V gene: TRBV4-3
clone size: -
CDR3 DNA: TGCGCCAGCAGCCACGGAGGGAGTAACAATGAGCAGTTCTTC
CDR3 protein: CASSHGGSNNEQFF

D gene: TRBD2
J gene: TRBJ2-2
V gene: TRBV2
clone size: -
CDR3 DNA: TGTGCCAGCAGGACGACTAGCGGGATGAACACCGGGGAGCTGTTTTTT
CDR3 protein: CASRTTSGMNTGELFF

D gene: -
J gene: TRBJ2-7
V gene: TRBV7-9
clone size: -
CDR3 DNA: TGTGCCAGCAGCTTTCGGGGAGGATACGAGCAGTACTTC
CDR3 protein: CASSFRGGYEQYF

D gene: -
J gene: TRBJ2-3
V gene: TRBV28
clone size: -
CDR3 DNA: TGTGCCAGCAGTTTAGGGGGCGTAAGGCGTGATACGCAGTATTTT
CDR3 protein: CASSLGGVRRDTQYF

D gene: -
J gene: TRBJ2-7
V gene: TRBV5-4
clone size: -
CDR3 DNA: TGTGCCAGCAGCTTGTTGGGCGGCAACTACGAGCAGTACTTC
CDR3 protein: CASSLLGGNYEQYF

D gene: TRBD1
J gene: TRBJ1-5
V gene: TRBV28
clone size: -
CDR3 DNA: TGTGCCAGCAGTACAGGGGGCTACGGTGGCAATCAGCCCCAGCATTTT
CDR3 protein: CASSTGGYGGNQPQHF

D gene: -
J gene: TRBJ1-3
V gene: TRBV6-5
clone size: -
CDR3 DNA: TGTGCCACCTCGGACCTCAACTCTGGAAACACCATATATTTT
CDR3 protein: CATSDLNSGNTIYF